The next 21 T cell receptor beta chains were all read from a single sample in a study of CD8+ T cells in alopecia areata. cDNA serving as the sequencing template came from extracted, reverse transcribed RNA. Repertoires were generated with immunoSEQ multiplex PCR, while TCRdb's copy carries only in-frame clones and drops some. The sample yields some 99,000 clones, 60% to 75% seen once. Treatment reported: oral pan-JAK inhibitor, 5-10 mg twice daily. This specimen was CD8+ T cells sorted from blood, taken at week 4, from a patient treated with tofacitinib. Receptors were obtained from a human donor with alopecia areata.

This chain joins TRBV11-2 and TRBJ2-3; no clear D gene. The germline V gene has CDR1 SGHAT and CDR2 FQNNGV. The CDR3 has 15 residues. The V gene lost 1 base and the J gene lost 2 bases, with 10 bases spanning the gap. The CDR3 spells CASSLGSTFTDTQYF. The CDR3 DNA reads TGTGCCAGCAGCTTAGGGTCAACATTCACAGATACGCAGTATTTT.

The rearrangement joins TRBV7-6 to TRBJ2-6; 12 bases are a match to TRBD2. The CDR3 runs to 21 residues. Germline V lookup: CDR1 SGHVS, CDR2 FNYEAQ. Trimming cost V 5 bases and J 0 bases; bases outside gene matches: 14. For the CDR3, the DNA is TGTGCCAGCAGCGTCATCATCGGACTAGCGGGAACCGACTCTGGGGCCAACGTCCTGACTTTC. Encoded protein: CASSVIIGLAGTDSGANVLTF.

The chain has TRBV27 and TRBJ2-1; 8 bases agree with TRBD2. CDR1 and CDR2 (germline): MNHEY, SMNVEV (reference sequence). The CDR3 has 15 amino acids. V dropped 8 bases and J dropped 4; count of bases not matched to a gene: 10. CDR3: CASCSSGAHYNEQFF. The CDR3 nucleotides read TGTGCCAGCTGTAGTAGCGGGGCCCATTACAATGAGCAGTTCTTC.

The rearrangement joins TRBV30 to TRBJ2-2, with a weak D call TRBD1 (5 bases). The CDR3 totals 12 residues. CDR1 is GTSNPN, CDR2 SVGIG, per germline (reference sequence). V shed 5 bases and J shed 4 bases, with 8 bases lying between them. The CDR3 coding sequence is TGTGCCTGGCCAGGGCTCACCGGGGAGCTGTTTTTT. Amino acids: CAWPGLTGELFF. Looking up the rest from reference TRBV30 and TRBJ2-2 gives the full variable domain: SQTIHQWPATLVQPVGSPLSLECTVEGTSNPNLYWYRQAAGRGLQLLFYSVGIGQISSEVPQNLSASRPQDRQFILSSKKLLLSDSGFYLCAWPGLTGELFFGEGSRLTVL.

CDR3 in DNA: TGCGCCAGCAGCTTTCGGGGGTCTTCCTACGAGCAGTACTTC. Translating it yields CASSFRGSSYEQYF. The J gene is TRBJ2-7, the V gene TRBV5-1; possible D gene TRBD2, 6 bases. Germline CDR1 is SGHRS and CDR2 is YFSETQ. The CDR3 is 14 amino acids. V was shortened by 2 bases and J by 1 base, with 10 bases between the two germline ends. The full variable domain, in which reference TRBV5-1 and TRBJ2-7 provide the parts outside the CDR3, is KAGVTQTPRYLIKTRGQQVTLSCSPISGHRSVSWYQQTPGQGLQFLFEYFSETQRNKGNFPGRFSGRQFSNSRSEMNVSTLELGDSALYLCASSFRGSSYEQYFGPGTRLTVT.

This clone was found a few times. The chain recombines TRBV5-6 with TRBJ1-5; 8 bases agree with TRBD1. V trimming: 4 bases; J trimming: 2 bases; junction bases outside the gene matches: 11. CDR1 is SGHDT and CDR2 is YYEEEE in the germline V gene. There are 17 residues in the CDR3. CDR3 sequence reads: CASSQQKDREGNQPQHF. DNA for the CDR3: TGTGCCAGCAGCCAGCAAAAGGACAGGGAGGGCAATCAGCCCCAGCATTTT.

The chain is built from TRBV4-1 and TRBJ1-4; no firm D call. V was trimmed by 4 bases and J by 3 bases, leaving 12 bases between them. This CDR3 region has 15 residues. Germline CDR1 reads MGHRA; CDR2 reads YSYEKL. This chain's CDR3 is CASSPSRSANEKLFF. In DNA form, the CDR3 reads TGCGCCAGCAGCCCGTCCCGGTCGGCTAATGAAAAACTGTTTTTT.

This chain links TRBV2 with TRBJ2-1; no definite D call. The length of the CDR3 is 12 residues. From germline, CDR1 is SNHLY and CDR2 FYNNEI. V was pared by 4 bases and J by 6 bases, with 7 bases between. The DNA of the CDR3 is TGTGCCAGCAGTGGAATGGTCAATGAGCAGTTCTTC. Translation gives CASSGMVNEQFF.

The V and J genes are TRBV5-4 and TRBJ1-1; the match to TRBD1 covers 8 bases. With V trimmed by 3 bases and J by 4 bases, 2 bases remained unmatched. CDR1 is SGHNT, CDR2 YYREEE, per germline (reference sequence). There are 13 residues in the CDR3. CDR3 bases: TGTGCCAGCAGCTCAGACAGGGGCACTGAAGCTTTCTTT. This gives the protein CASSSDRGTEAFF.

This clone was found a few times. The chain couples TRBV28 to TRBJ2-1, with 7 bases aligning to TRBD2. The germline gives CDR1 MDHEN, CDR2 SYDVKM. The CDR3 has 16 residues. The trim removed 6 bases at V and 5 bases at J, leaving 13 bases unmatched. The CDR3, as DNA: TGTGCCAGCAGCCCGATTGAGGCGGGAGTCGACAATGAGCAGTTCTTC. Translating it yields CASSPIEAGVDNEQFF.

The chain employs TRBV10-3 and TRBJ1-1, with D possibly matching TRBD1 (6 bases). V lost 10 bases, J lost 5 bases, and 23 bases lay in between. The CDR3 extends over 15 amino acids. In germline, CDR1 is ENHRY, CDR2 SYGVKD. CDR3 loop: CATQELYRVLTEAFF. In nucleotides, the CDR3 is TGTGCCACCCAGGAACTTTACAGGGTGTTGACTGAAGCTTTCTTT.

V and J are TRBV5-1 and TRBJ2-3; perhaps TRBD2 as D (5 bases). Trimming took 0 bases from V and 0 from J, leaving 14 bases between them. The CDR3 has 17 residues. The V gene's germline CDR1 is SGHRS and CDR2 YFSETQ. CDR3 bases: TGCGCCAGCAGCTTGGGATTTGAGGGAATCAGCACAGATACGCAGTATTTT. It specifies CASSLGFEGISTDTQYF.

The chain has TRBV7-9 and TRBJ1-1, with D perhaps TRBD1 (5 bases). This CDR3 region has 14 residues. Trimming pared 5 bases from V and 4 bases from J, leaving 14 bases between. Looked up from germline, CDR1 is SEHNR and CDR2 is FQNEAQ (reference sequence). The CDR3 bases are TGTGCCAGCAGCATCAGGGTGGATGGCACTGAAGCTTTCTTT. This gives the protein CASSIRVDGTEAFF. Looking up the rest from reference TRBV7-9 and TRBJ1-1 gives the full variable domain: DTGVSQNPRHKITKRGQNVTFRCDPISEHNRLYWYRQTLGQGPEFLTYFQNEAQLEKSRLLSDRFSAERPKGSFSTLEIQRTEQGDSAMYLCASSIRVDGTEAFFGQGTRLTVV.

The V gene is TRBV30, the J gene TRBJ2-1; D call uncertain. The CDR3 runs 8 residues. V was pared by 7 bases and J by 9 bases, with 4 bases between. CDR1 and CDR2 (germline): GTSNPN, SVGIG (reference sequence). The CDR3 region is CAFGEQFF. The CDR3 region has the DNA TGTGCCTTCGGTGAGCAGTTCTTC.

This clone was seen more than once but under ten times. CDR3 region: CSVEETGAGLYNEQFF. The CDR3 region has the DNA TGCAGCGTTGAAGAAACGGGGGCCGGGTTATACAATGAGCAGTTCTTC. The chain carries TRBV29-1 and TRBJ2-1; D might be TRBD1 or TRBD2, each matching 6 bases. V lost 0 bases to trimming and J lost 4 bases, with 16 bases between them. This CDR3 region has 16 residues. CDR1 and CDR2 (germline): SQVTM, ANQGSEA.

In nucleotides, the CDR3 is TGTGCCAGCAGCCCGACTTTGGTCCTATATTATGGCTACACCTTC. Amino acid sequence: CASSPTLVLYYGYTF. The chain is built from TRBV7-8 and TRBJ1-2; D is unclear. CDR1 and CDR2 from the germline V gene are SGHVS and FQNEAQ. The CDR3 has 15 residues. V lost 5 bases and J 5 bases, leaving 18 bases between the germline ends.

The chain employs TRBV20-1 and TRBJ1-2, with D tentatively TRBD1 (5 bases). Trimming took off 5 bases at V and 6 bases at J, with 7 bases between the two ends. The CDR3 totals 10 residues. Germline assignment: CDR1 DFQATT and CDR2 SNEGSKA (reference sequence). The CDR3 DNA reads TGCAGTGCTGTGACAGATGGCTACACCTTC. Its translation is CSAVTDGYTF.

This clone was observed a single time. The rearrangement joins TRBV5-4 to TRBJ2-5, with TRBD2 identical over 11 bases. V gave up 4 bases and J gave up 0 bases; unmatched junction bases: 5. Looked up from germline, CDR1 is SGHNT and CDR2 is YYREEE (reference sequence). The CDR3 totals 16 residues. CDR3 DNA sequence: TGTGCCAGCAGCCTCGGGACTAGCGGCCACCAAGAGACCCAGTACTTC. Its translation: CASSLGTSGHQETQYF.

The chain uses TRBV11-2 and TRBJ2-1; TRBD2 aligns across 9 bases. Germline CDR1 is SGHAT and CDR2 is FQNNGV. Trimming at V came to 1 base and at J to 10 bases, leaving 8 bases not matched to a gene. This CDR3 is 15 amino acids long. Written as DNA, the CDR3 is TGTGCCAGCAGCTTAGGGGCTAGCGGGAAGGTGGAGCAGTTCTTC. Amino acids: CASSLGASGKVEQFF. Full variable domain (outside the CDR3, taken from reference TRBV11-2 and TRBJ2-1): EAGVAQSPRYKIIEKRQSVAFWCNPISGHATLYWYQQILGQGPKLLIQFQNNGVVDDSQLPKDRFSAERLKGVDSTLKIQPAKLEDSAVYLCASSLGASGKVEQFFGPGTRLTVL.

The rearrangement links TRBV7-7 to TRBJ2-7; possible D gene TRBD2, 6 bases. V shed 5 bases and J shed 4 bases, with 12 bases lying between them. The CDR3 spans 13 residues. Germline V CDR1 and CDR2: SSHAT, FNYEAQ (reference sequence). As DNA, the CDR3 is TGTGCCAGCAGCCCCACGGAGGGGTACGAGCAGTACTTC. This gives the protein CASSPTEGYEQYF.

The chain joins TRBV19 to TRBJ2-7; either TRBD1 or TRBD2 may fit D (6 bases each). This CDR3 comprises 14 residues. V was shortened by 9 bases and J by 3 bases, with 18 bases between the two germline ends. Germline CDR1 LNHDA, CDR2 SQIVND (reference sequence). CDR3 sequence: CASSPRGTYYEQYF. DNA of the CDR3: TGTGCCAGCTCCCCAAGGGGGACTTACTACGAGCAGTACTTC.